Only one count was recorded for the clone carrying this T cell receptor beta chain. Antigen: not known. These data originate in a study of T cells in Graves' hyperthyroidism and ophthalmopathy. The overall study: The authors collected peripheral blood at initial diagnosis, before any treatment. Findings and caveats of the study: Most clonotypes expanded in the thyroid (above 0.001) were also present in blood.

Looked up from germline, CDR1 is SGHDT and CDR2 is YYEEEE. Trimming pared 2 bases from V and 2 bases from J, leaving 11 bases between. This CDR3 is 14 amino acids long. Template material for amplifying TCR beta CDR3 regions consisted of RNA transcripts. Using the HTBI primer set, a first-round RT-PCR was run on the TCR CDR3. TCRdb re-derived calls from the multiplex PCR reads in MiXCR, one entry per CDR3 protein. Among about 420,000 distinct CDR3 sequences listed, around 15% were seen once. Sequences were obtained from blood. V usage is TRBV5-6 and J usage is TRBJ2-7; D may match TRBD1 or TRBD2 (5 bases each). This sequence was found in a woman younger than 30 with Graves' hyperthyroidism. CDR3 sequence: CASSFIGGTYEQYF. DNA of the CDR3: TGTGCCAGCAGCTTTATTGGGGGTACCTACGAGCAGTACTTC.